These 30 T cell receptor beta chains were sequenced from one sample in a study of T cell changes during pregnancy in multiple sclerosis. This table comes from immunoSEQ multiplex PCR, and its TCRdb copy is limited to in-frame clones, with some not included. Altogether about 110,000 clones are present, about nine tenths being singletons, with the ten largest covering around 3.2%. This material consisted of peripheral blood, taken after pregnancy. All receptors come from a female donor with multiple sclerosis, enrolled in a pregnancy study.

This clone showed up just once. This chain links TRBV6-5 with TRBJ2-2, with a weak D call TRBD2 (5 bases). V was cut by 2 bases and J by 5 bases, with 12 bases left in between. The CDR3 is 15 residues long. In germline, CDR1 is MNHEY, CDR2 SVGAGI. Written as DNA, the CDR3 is TGTGCCAGCAGTTACGGTGGTCGAGGGACCGGGGAGCTGTTTTTT. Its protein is CASSYGGRGTGELFF.

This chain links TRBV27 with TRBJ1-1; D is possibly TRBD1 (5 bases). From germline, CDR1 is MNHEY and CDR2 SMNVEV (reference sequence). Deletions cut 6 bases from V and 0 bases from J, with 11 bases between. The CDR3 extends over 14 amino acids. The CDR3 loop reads CASSQGFVNTEAFF. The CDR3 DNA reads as TGTGCCAGCAGCCAGGGTTTCGTGAACACTGAAGCTTTCTTT.

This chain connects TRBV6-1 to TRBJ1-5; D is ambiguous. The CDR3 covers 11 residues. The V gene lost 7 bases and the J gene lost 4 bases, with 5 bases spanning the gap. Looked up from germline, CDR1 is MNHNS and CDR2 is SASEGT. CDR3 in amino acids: CASNTNQPQHF. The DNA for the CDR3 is TGTGCCAGCAATACAAATCAGCCCCAGCATTTT.

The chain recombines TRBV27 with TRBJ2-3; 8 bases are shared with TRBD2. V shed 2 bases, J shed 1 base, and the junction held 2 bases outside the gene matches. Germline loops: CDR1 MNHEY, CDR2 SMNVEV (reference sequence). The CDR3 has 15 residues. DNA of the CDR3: TGTGCCAGCAGTTTAATCGGGGGGGGCACAGATACGCAGTATTTT. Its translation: CASSLIGGGTDTQYF.

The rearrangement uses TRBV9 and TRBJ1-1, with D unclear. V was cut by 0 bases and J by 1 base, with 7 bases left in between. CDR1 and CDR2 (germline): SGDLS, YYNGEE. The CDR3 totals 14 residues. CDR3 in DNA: TGTGCCAGCAGCGTAGTGACGGGGAACACTGAAGCTTTCTTT. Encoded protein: CASSVVTGNTEAFF.

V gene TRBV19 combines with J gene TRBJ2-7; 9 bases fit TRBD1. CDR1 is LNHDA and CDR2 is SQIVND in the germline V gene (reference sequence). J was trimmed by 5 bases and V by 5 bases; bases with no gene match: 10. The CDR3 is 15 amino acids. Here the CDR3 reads CASSSRTGAVHEQYF. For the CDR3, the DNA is TGTGCCAGTAGTTCCCGGACAGGGGCGGTCCACGAGCAGTACTTC.

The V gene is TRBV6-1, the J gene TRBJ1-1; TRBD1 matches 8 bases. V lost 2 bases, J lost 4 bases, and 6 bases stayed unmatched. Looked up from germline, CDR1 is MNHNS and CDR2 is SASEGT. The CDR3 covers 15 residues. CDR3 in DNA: TGTGCCAGCAGTGAACAGGGGGCATTAGTCACTGAAGCTTTCTTT. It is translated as CASSEQGALVTEAFF.

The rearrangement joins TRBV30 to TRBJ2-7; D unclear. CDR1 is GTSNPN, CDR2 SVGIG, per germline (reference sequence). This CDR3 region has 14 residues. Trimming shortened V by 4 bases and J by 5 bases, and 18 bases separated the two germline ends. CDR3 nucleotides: TGTGCCTGGATGACTCTCCAATTCCCCAACGAGCAGTACTTC. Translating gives CAWMTLQFPNEQYF.

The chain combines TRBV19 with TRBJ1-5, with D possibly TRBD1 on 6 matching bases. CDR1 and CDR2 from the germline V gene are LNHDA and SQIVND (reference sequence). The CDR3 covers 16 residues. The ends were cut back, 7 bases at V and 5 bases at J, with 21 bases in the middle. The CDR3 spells CASNPYGGRGDQPQHF. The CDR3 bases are TGTGCCAGTAATCCCTATGGGGGCCGGGGAGATCAGCCCCAGCATTTT.

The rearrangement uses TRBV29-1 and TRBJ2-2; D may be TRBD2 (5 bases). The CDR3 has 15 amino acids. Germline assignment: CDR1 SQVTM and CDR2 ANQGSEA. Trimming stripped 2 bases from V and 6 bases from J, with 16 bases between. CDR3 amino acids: CSVEKFGESAGELFF. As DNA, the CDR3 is TGCAGCGTTGAAAAGTTCGGGGAATCAGCCGGGGAGCTGTTTTTT.

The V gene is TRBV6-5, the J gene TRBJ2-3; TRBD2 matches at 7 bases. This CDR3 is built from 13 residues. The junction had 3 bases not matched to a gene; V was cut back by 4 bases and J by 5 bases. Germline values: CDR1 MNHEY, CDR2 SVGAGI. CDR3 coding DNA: TGTGCCAGCAGTTTACCGGGGGGAGATACGCAGTATTTT. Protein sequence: CASSLPGGDTQYF.

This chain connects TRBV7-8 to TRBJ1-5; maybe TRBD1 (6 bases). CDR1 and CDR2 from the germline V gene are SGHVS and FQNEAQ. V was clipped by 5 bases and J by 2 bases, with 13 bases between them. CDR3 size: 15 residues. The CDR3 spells CASSGRGLGNQPQHF. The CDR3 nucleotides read TGTGCCAGCAGCGGCAGGGGTCTTGGCAATCAGCCCCAGCATTTT.

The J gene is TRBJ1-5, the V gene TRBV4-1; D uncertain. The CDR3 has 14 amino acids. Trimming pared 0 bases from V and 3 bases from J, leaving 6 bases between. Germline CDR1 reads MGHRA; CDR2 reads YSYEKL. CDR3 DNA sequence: TGCGCCAGCAGCCAAGAATGGGCCAATCAGCCCCAGCATTTT. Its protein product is CASSQEWANQPQHF.

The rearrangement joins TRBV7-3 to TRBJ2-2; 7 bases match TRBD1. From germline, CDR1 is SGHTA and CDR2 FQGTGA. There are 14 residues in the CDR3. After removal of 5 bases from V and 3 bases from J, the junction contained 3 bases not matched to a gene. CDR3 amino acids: CASSRGQHTGELFF. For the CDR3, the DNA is TGTGCCAGCAGCCGGGGACAGCACACCGGGGAGCTGTTTTTT.

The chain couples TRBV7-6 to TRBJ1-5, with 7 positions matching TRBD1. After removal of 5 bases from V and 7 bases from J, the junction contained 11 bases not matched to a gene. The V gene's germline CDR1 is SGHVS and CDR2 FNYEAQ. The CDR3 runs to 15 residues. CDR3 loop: CASSQGGGWGQPQHF. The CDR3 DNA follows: TGTGCCAGCAGCCAGGGGGGCGGCTGGGGGCAGCCCCAGCATTTT.

The CDR3 protein is CASSLTGGSGAPDTQYF. DNA of the CDR3: TGTGCCAGCAGCCTGACCGGCGGAAGCGGGGCCCCAGATACGCAGTATTTT. The chain carries TRBV11-2 and TRBJ2-3, with 7 bases identical to TRBD2. The germline V gene has CDR1 SGHAT and CDR2 FQNNGV. Trimming at V came to 5 bases and at J to 4 bases, leaving 15 bases not matched to a gene. This CDR3 is 17 amino acids long.

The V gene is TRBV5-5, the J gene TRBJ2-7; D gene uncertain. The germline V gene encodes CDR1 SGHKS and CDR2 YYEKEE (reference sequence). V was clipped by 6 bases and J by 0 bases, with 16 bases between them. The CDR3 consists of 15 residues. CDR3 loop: CASIRELPSSYEQYF. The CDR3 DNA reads TGTGCCAGCATAAGAGAGCTACCGAGCTCCTACGAGCAGTACTTC. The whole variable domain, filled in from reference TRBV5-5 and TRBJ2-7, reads DAGVTQSPTHLIKTRGQQVTLRCSPISGHKSVSWYQQVLGQGPQFIFQYYEKEERGRGNFPDRFSARQFPNYSSELNVNALLLGDSALYLCASIRELPSSYEQYFGPGTRLTVT.

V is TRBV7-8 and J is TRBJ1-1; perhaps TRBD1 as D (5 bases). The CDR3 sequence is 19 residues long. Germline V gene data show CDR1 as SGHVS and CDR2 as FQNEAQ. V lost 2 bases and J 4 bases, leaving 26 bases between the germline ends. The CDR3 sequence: CASSLFGRRDRGGITEAFF. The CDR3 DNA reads TGTGCCAGCAGCTTATTCGGGAGGAGAGACAGAGGTGGAATCACTGAAGCTTTCTTT.

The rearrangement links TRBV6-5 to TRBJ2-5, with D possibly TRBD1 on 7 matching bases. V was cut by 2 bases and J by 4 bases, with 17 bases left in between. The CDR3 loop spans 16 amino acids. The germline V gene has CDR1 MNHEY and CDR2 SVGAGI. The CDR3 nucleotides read TGTGCCAGCAGTTACCTATCCCAGGGGGGCCGAGAGACCCAGTACTTC. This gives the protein CASSYLSQGGRETQYF.

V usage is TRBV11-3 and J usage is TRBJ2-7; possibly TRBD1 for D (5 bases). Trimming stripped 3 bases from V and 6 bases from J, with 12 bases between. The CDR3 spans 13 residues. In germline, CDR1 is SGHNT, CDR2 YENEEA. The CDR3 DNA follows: TGTGCCAGCAGCTTGGGGCAGGGCCTCGAGCAGTACTTC. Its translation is CASSLGQGLEQYF.

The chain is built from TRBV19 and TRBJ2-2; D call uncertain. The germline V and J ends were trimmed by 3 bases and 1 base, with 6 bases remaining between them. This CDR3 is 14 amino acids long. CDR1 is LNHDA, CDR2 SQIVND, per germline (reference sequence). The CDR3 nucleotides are TGTGCCAGTAGTATTGGCCAGAACACCGGGGAGCTGTTTTTT. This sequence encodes CASSIGQNTGELFF.

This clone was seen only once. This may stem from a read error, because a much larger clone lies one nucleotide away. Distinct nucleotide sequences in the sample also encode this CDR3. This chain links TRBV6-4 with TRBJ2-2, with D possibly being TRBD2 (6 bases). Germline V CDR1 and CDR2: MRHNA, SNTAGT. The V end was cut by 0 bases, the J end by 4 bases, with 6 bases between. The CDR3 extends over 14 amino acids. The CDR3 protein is CASSDSGGTGELFF. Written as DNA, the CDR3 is TGTGCCAGCAGTGACTCGGGGGGCACCGGGGAGCTGTTTTTT.

The CDR3 region is CASSVLAGGLGGSTDTQYF. CDR3 bases: TGCGCCAGCAGCGTGCTAGCGGGGGGGCTTGGGGGAAGCACAGATACGCAGTATTTT. The rearrangement joins TRBV5-1 to TRBJ2-3; the match to TRBD2 covers 12 bases. The trim removed 4 bases at V and 0 bases at J, leaving 12 bases unmatched. The CDR3 runs 19 residues. Germline CDR1 SGHRS, CDR2 YFSETQ.

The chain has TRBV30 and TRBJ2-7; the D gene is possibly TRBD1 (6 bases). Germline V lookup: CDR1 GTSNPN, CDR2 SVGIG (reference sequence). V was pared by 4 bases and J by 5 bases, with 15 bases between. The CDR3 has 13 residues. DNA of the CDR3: TGTGCCTGGATCCGGCAGGGGTTCAACGAGCAGTACTTC. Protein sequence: CAWIRQGFNEQYF. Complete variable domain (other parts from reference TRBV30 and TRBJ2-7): SQTIHQWPATLVQPVGSPLSLECTVEGTSNPNLYWYRQAAGRGLQLLFYSVGIGQISSEVPQNLSASRPQDRQFILSSKKLLLSDSGFYLCAWIRQGFNEQYFGPGTRLTVT.

CDR3 in amino acids: CASTWGTGGLTEAFF. CDR3 in DNA: TGTGCCAGTACATGGGGGACAGGGGGCTTGACTGAAGCTTTCTTT. The rearrangement joins TRBV19 to TRBJ1-1; 12 nucleotides line up with TRBD1. The germline V gene encodes CDR1 LNHDA and CDR2 SQIVND (reference sequence). The V and J ends lost 7 bases and 5 bases, in that order; junction bases with no gene match: 8. The CDR3 spans 15 residues.

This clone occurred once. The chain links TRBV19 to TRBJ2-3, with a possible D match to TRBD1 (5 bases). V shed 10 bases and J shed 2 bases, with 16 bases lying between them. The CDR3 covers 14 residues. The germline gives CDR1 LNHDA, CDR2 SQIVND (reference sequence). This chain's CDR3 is CATKDRQPTDTQYF. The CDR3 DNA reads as TGTGCCACCAAAGACAGACAGCCCACAGATACGCAGTATTTT.

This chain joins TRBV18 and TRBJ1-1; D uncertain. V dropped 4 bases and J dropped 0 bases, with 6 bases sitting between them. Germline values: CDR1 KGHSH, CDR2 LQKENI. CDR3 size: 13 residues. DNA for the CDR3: TGTGCCAGCTCACAACAAATGAACACTGAAGCTTTCTTT. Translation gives CASSQQMNTEAFF.

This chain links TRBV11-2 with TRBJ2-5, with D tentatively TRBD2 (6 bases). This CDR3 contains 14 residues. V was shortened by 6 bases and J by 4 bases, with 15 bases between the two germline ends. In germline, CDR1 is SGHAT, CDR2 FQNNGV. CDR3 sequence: CASRGYQAGETQYF. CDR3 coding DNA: TGTGCCAGCAGGGGGTACCAAGCGGGAGAGACCCAGTACTTC.

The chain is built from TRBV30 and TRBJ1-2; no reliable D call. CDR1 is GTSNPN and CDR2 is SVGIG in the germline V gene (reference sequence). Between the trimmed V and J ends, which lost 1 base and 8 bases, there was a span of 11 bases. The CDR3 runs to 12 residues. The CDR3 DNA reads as TGTGCCTGGAGTGCCCGGGAAAGAGGCTACACCTTC. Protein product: CAWSARERGYTF.

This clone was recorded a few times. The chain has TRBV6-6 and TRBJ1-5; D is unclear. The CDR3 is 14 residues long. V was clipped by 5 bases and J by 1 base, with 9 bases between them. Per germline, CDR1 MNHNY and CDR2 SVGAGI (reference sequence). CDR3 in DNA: TGTGCCAGCAGTCCAGAATTCAGCAATCAGCCCCAGCATTTT. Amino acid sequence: CASSPEFSNQPQHF.